This T cell receptor beta chain was retrieved from a study of T cell responses to AZD1222 COVID-19 vaccine. The study, taken as a whole, reports: Donors skewed white British and female; clonal diversity was possibly underestimated. Sampling captured repertoires only after the peak T cell response. At baseline, seropositivity was found in only 6 or 7 AZD1222 recipients. Nearly half of spike-specific TCRs reportedly target unmutated variant regions.

Here immunoSEQ multiplex PCR was the method, and the copy in TCRdb shows in-frame clones only, minus some. Of some 140,000 clones listed, roughly 90% were seen once; the top ten hold 4.5% to 6.5%. The CDR3 spans 14 residues. V shed 2 bases and J shed 6 bases, with 17 bases lying between them. CDR1 is GTSNPN, CDR2 SVGIG, per germline (reference sequence). For this clone: Its matching antigen is unknown.

The chain has TRBV30 and TRBJ2-7; no reliable D call. The material was peripheral blood, obtained on day 0 of AZD1222 vaccination. This TCR came from an adult in good health. CDR3 amino acids: CAWSSISWPTEQYF. The CDR3 nucleotides are TGTGCCTGGAGTTCTATCTCCTGGCCGACCGAGCAGTACTTC.